This TCR beta chain was sequenced in a study of cytomegalovirus exposure and HLA in healthy donors. Whole-study context: The roughly 130 validation repertoires were reported in a later analysis to have been generated on the same platform as the approximately 600 first-cohort repertoires. General study findings and limits: Many donors shared some public TCRs, even though most TCR sequences were rare. The authors listed 180 or so TCR beta chains as cytomegalovirus-associated.

The germline gives CDR1 SGHNT, CDR2 YYREEE (reference sequence). Trimming cost V 0 bases and J 5 bases, with 8 bases left between them. The CDR3 covers 13 residues. Sequencing was performed with immunoSEQ multiplex PCR; in TCRdb, only in-frame clones are kept and a portion is missing. The sample lists more than 95,000 clones; 85% to 90% were seen once. For this clone: Its antigen remains unknown.

Sequencing was carried out using PBMCs. This sequence was found in a woman between 18 and 30 years old in good health and CMV-seronegative. This chain links TRBV5-4 with TRBJ2-5, with D unclear. The CDR3 sequence: CASSLAPLETQYF. The DNA for the CDR3 is TGTGCCAGCAGCTTGGCCCCCCTGGAGACCCAGTACTTC.